The 28 T cell receptor beta chains below were found in one sample sequenced in a study of blood T cell repertoires in COVID-19. The repertoire was sequenced with immunoSEQ multiplex PCR; TCRdb's copy has only in-frame clones and lacks some. The sample has roughly 230,000 clones; under 90% are singletons. Sequenced input: peripheral blood. Receptors were obtained from a woman aged 80 or older with COVID-19, enrolled during active disease.

This clone appeared a single time. Distinct nucleotide sequences in the sample also encode this CDR3. The chain couples TRBV5-1 to TRBJ1-2; D is uncertain. The CDR3 contains 13 residues. CDR1 SGHRS and CDR2 YFSETQ come from the germline V gene. V was trimmed by 0 bases and J by 5 bases, leaving 8 bases between them. This CDR3 reads CASSLEGGYGYTF. Here the CDR3 DNA reads TGCGCCAGCAGCTTGGAGGGAGGGTATGGCTACACCTTC.

The rearrangement uses TRBV4-1 and TRBJ2-3; 11 nucleotides match TRBD2. From germline, CDR1 is MGHRA and CDR2 YSYEKL. The CDR3 sequence is 17 residues long. V shed 5 bases and J 6 bases; nucleotides not matched to a gene: 13. CDR3 in amino acids: CASSALLAGGPLDTQYF. Here the CDR3 DNA reads TGCGCCAGCAGCGCCCTCTTAGCGGGGGGGCCCCTGGATACGCAGTATTTT.

The rearrangement uses TRBV28 and TRBJ1-4, with 7 bases matching TRBD1. This CDR3 has 14 residues. V gave up 6 bases and J gave up 8 bases; unmatched junction bases: 9. Germline V gene data show CDR1 as MDHEN and CDR2 as SYDVKM. The CDR3 protein is CASSLQGQNEKLFF. CDR3 DNA sequence: TGTGCCAGCAGCCTACAGGGGCAAAACGAAAAACTGTTTTTT.

This chain connects TRBV24-1 to TRBJ1-1, with a tentative D call TRBD1 (5 bases). The CDR3 is made up of 12 amino acids. Germline loops: CDR1 KGHDR, CDR2 SFDVKD. The V end lost 8 bases, the J end lost 5 bases, and 11 bases lay between the germline ends. CDR3: CATTGTSTEAFF. The CDR3 DNA follows: TGTGCCACCACCGGGACTTCTACTGAAGCTTTCTTT.

This chain joins TRBV6-5 and TRBJ1-1, with no clear D. V lost 6 bases and J lost 0, with 14 bases in between. The germline gives CDR1 MNHEY, CDR2 SVGAGI. This CDR3 contains 15 residues. The CDR3 spells CASSPPATLNTEAFF. In nucleotides, the CDR3 is TGTGCCAGCAGCCCCCCCGCCACACTGAACACTGAAGCTTTCTTT.

The V and J genes are TRBV19 and TRBJ1-3, with 8 nucleotides matching TRBD1. The CDR3 spans 17 residues. From germline, CDR1 is LNHDA and CDR2 SQIVND (reference sequence). V lost 4 bases, J lost 0 bases, and 8 bases stayed unmatched. CDR3 amino acids: CASSTRDRMSSGNTIYF. For the CDR3, the DNA is TGTGCCAGTAGTACCCGGGACAGGATGTCCTCTGGAAACACCATATATTTT. The full variable domain, rest sourced from reference TRBV19 and TRBJ1-3, is DGGITQSPKYLFRKEGQNVTLSCEQNLNHDAMYWYRQDPGQGLRLIYYSQIVNDFQKGDIAEGYSVSREKKESFPLTVTSAQKNPTAFYLCASSTRDRMSSGNTIYFGEGSWLTVV.

The chain combines TRBV5-1 with TRBJ1-2; D unclear. The germline V gene encodes CDR1 SGHRS and CDR2 YFSETQ. V was clipped by 4 bases and J by 3 bases, with 13 bases between them. The CDR3 contains 14 residues. In nucleotides, the CDR3 is TGCGCCAGCAGCACCTCTGGAGAGCACTATGGCTACACCTTC. Translated: CASSTSGEHYGYTF.

The rearrangement links TRBV2 to TRBJ1-1, with TRBD1 identical over 10 bases. The CDR3 runs to 13 residues. V was clipped by 6 bases and J by 4 bases; unmatched bases: 2. Germline lookup yields CDR1 SNHLY and CDR2 FYNNEI. This chain's CDR3 is CASSRDRGTEAFF. The CDR3 DNA reads as TGTGCCAGCAGCCGGGACAGGGGCACTGAAGCTTTCTTT.

The chain carries TRBV3-1 (or the pseudogene TRBV3-2) and TRBJ2-5; weak D call: TRBD1 (5 bases). This CDR3 has 14 amino acids. V shed 0 bases and J shed 4 bases, with 9 bases lying between them. Germline V lookup: CDR1 LGHDT, CDR2 YNNKEL (reference sequence). As DNA, the CDR3 is TGTGCCAGCAGCCAAGATAGACAGACAGAGACCCAGTACTTC. Translating it yields CASSQDRQTETQYF.

This clone was observed a few times. This chain connects TRBV5-8 to TRBJ2-7; unclear D gene. CDR3 length: 12 residues. Germline-derived CDR1 and CDR2 are SGHTS and YDEGEE. The V and J ends lost 4 bases and 2 bases respectively, with 7 bases between them. The CDR3 spells CASSRVPYEQYV. DNA of the CDR3: TGTGCCAGCAGCCGAGTACCCTACGAGCAGTACGTC.

The V and J genes are TRBV25-1 and TRBJ1-1; D is ambiguous. The CDR3 spans 13 residues. Trimming removed 1 base at V and 1 base at J, with 4 bases between. The V gene's germline CDR1 is MGHDK and CDR2 SYGVNS. In DNA, the CDR3 is TGTGCCAGCAGTGAATTGGCGAACACTGAAGCTTTCTTT. Its translation is CASSELANTEAFF.

The V and J genes are TRBV5-4 and TRBJ1-1; possible D gene TRBD1, 5 bases. Germline loops: CDR1 SGHNT, CDR2 YYREEE (reference sequence). CDR3 length equals 16 residues. V lost 4 bases, J lost 2 bases, and 18 bases lay in between. CDR3 sequence reads: CASSQQSGLPNTEAFF. The CDR3 DNA sequence: TGTGCCAGCAGCCAACAGTCGGGACTCCCTAACACTGAAGCTTTCTTT.

The table lists this clone with a count of one. V gene TRBV15 combines with J gene TRBJ1-6, with D unclear. Trimming shortened V by 0 bases and J by 2 bases, and 11 bases separated the two germline ends. Per the germline V gene, CDR1 is LNHNV and CDR2 is YYDKDF (reference sequence). The CDR3 is 17 residues long. DNA for the CDR3: TGTGCCACCAGCAGAGATCGGGCGGGAACCTATAATTCACCCCTCCACTTT. Translation gives CATSRDRAGTYNSPLHF.

The CDR3 reads CAWQGAGNQPQHF. The CDR3 nucleotides read TGTGCCTGGCAGGGGGCGGGCAATCAGCCCCAGCATTTT. V usage is TRBV30 and J usage is TRBJ1-5; 8 bases match TRBD1. CDR1 GTSNPN and CDR2 SVGIG come from the germline V gene (reference sequence). CDR3 size: 13 residues. The V and J ends lost 5 bases and 2 bases, in that order; junction bases with no gene match: 2.

V is TRBV6-5 and J is TRBJ1-1, with D uncertain. The CDR3 covers 15 residues. Germline V gives CDR1 MNHEY, CDR2 SVGAGI. V was cut by 0 bases and J by 0 bases, with 8 bases left in between. The CDR3 loop reads CASSYSNTMNTEAFF. CDR3 nucleotide sequence: TGTGCCAGCAGTTACTCGAACACCATGAACACTGAAGCTTTCTTT.

V usage is TRBV28 and J usage is TRBJ1-4; 10 nucleotides match TRBD1. V was pared by 6 bases and J by 8 bases, with 9 bases of the junction left unmatched. The CDR3 loop spans 15 amino acids. The germline gives CDR1 MDHEN, CDR2 SYDVKM. The CDR3 sequence: CASSFDGQGEEKLFF. In nucleotides, the CDR3 is TGTGCCAGCAGCTTTGACGGACAGGGGGAAGAAAAACTGTTTTTT.

The chain carries TRBV6-5 and TRBJ1-4; D is undetermined. The CDR3 consists of 15 residues. CDR1 is MNHEY and CDR2 is SVGAGI in the germline V gene. With 2 bases removed from V and 1 base from J, the gap between germline ends came to 8 bases. The CDR3 here is CASSYRLGTNEKLFF. The CDR3 DNA sequence: TGTGCCAGCAGTTACCGACTCGGAACTAATGAAAAACTGTTTTTT.

The rearrangement joins TRBV18 to TRBJ1-3; D not certain. This CDR3 is 15 amino acids long. Germline assignment: CDR1 KGHSH and CDR2 LQKENI. Trimming removed 5 bases at V and 4 bases at J, with 15 bases between. As DNA, the CDR3 is TGTGCCAGCTCATCCGGCCGGAGTCCCGGAAACACCATATATTTT. Protein sequence: CASSSGRSPGNTIYF.

V usage is TRBV28 and J usage is TRBJ2-7; 7 bases are shared with TRBD1. CDR1 and CDR2 from the germline V gene are MDHEN and SYDVKM. V shed 5 bases and J 9 bases; nucleotides not matched to a gene: 13. The CDR3 is made up of 14 amino acids. The CDR3 DNA follows: TGTGCCAGCAGTGCCCGACAGGGCGCGGGCGTGCAGTACGTC. This encodes CASSARQGAGVQYV.

This clone was picked up one time. This chain links TRBV5-6 with TRBJ1-2, with TRBD1 matching over 9 bases. There are 11 residues in the CDR3. Looked up from germline, CDR1 is SGHDT and CDR2 is YYEEEE. After removal of 3 bases from V and 10 bases from J, the junction contained 1 base not matched to a gene. CDR3 sequence (DNA): TGTGCCAGCAGCTGGGACAGGGTCTACACCTTC. Its translation: CASSWDRVYTF. Together with reference TRBV5-6 and TRBJ1-2, the CDR3 gives the full variable domain: DAGVTQSPTHLIKTRGQQVTLRCSPKSGHDTVSWYQQALGQGPQFIFQYYEEEERQRGNFPDRFSGHQFPNYSSELNVNALLLGDSALYLCASSWDRVYTFGSGTRLTVV.

The CDR3 loop reads CASSQARGGYGYTF. The DNA of the CDR3 is TGTGCCAGCAGCCAAGCAAGGGGAGGATATGGCTACACCTTC. V and J are TRBV3-1 (or the pseudogene TRBV3-2) and TRBJ1-2; tentatively, D is TRBD1 (5 bases). The CDR3 spans 14 residues. With 1 base removed from V and 5 bases from J, the gap between germline ends came to 11 bases. The germline CDR1 and CDR2 sequences are LGHDT and YNNKEL (reference sequence).

The V gene is TRBV13, the J gene TRBJ2-2, with 8 bases identical to TRBD2. After removal of 5 bases from V and 3 bases from J, the junction contained 5 bases not matched to a gene. Germline V gene sequence: CDR1 PRHDT, CDR2 FYEKMQ (reference sequence). This CDR3 spans 15 amino acids. The DNA of the CDR3 is TGTGCCAGCAGCGGGGGACTAGTTCACACCGGGGAGCTGTTTTTT. Amino acid sequence: CASSGGLVHTGELFF. Variable domain in full (rest from reference TRBV13 and TRBJ2-2): AAGVIQSPRHLIKEKRETATLKCYPIPRHDTVYWYQQGPGQDPQFLISFYEKMQSDKGSIPDRFSAQQFSDYHSELNMSSLELGDSALYFCASSGGLVHTGELFFGEGSRLTVL.

This chain connects TRBV9 to TRBJ2-2, with 7 nucleotides matching TRBD2. The CDR3 is made up of 14 amino acids. Trimming removed 3 bases from V and 6 bases from J; junction bases left unmatched: 5. Germline V gives CDR1 SGDLS, CDR2 YYNGEE. CDR3 amino acids: CASSARTSSGELFF. The CDR3 DNA follows: TGTGCCAGCAGCGCCCGGACTAGTTCCGGGGAGCTGTTTTTT.

The chain combines TRBV6-2 or TRBV6-3 with TRBJ2-1; 11 bases fit TRBD2. Trimming took 6 bases from V and 7 from J; bases not matched to a gene: 5. The CDR3 length is 14 residues. CDR1 is MNHEY, CDR2 SVGEGT, per germline. CDR3 in DNA: TGTGCCAGCAGCCGTGGACTAGCGGGTAATGAGCAGTTCTTC. As protein: CASSRGLAGNEQFF.

This clone was detected only a few times. The V and J genes are TRBV18 and TRBJ1-1; D remains unclear. The CDR3 consists of 14 residues. In germline, CDR1 is KGHSH, CDR2 LQKENI. V lost 4 bases and J 0 bases, leaving 9 bases between the germline ends. The CDR3 protein is CASSRASMNTEAFF. The CDR3 nucleotides are TGTGCCAGCTCACGGGCGTCGATGAACACTGAAGCTTTCTTT. The full variable domain, in which reference TRBV18 and TRBJ1-1 provide the parts outside the CDR3, is NAGVMQNPRHLVRRRGQEARLRCSPMKGHSHVYWYRQLPEEGLKFMVYLQKENIIDESGMPKERFSAEFPKEGPSILRIQQVVRGDSAAYFCASSRASMNTEAFFGQGTRLTVV.

The sample holds a few counts of this clone. The chain combines TRBV19 with TRBJ1-5; TRBD1 might be the D (6 bases). Trimming cost V 6 bases and J 2 bases, with 11 bases left between them. The CDR3 loop spans 14 amino acids. Germline CDR1 and CDR2: LNHDA and SQIVND (reference sequence). CDR3 DNA: TGTGCCAGTAGAGGGGGGGCTGGCAATCAGCCCCAGCATTTT. This sequence encodes CASRGGAGNQPQHF. Full variable domain (remainder filled in from reference TRBV19 and TRBJ1-5): DGGITQSPKYLFRKEGQNVTLSCEQNLNHDAMYWYRQDPGQGLRLIYYSQIVNDFQKGDIAEGYSVSREKKESFPLTVTSAQKNPTAFYLCASRGGAGNQPQHFGDGTRLSIL.

CDR3 DNA sequence: TGTGCCAGCAGTTTAAGCGGGATTAATCAGCCCCAGCATTTT. It translates to CASSLSGINQPQHF. V gene TRBV27 combines with J gene TRBJ1-5, with no clear D. V lost 2 bases to trimming and J lost 4 bases, with 9 bases between them. The germline V gene has CDR1 MNHEY and CDR2 SMNVEV (reference sequence). The CDR3 loop spans 14 amino acids.

This chain joins TRBV7-8 and TRBJ2-1; 9 bases are shared with TRBD1. The CDR3 contains 15 residues. With 2 bases clipped from V and 9 bases from J, the junction kept 8 bases outside the gene matches. CDR1 SGHVS and CDR2 FQNEAQ come from the germline V gene. CDR3 sequence reads: CASSLSGTGSFEQFF. The CDR3, as DNA: TGTGCCAGCAGCTTATCAGGGACAGGGTCCTTTGAGCAGTTCTTC. Supplemented by reference TRBV7-8 and TRBJ2-1, the full variable domain reads GAGVSQSPRYKVAKRGQDVALRCDPISGHVSLFWYQQALGQGPEFLTYFQNEAQLDKSGLPSDRFFAERPEGSVSTLKIQRTQQEDSAVYLCASSLSGTGSFEQFFGPGTRLTVL.